One and the same sample provided the 29 T cell receptor beta chains below, sequenced in a study of blood T cell repertoires in COVID-19. Assay used: immunoSEQ multiplex PCR; TCRdb lists only in-frame clones, some missing. The table has about 260,000 clones, 80% to 85% seen once. The specimen sequenced was peripheral blood. The source of these receptors is a man aged 55 to 70 with acute or convalescent COVID-19.

The V gene is TRBV7-9, the J gene TRBJ2-1; 10 bases agree with TRBD2. Per the germline V gene, CDR1 is SEHNR and CDR2 is FQNEAQ (reference sequence). CDR3 length equals 15 residues. With V trimmed by 0 bases and J by 9 bases, 5 bases remained unmatched. The CDR3 spells CASSLALAGVLEQFF. DNA of the CDR3: TGTGCCAGCAGCTTAGCGCTAGCGGGAGTACTTGAGCAGTTCTTC.

CDR3 sequence (DNA): TGTGCCAGCAGCTTCCAGTATAGGACACTGATATCCTACAATGAGCAGTTCTTC. Translated: CASSFQYRTLISYNEQFF. The rearrangement joins TRBV5-5 to TRBJ2-1; perhaps TRBD1 as D (5 bases). This CDR3 is built from 18 residues. Trimming shortened V by 2 bases and J by 1 base, and 19 bases separated the two germline ends. CDR1 and CDR2 (germline): SGHKS, YYEKEE (reference sequence).

The genes are TRBV19 and TRBJ2-7, with 8 bases matching TRBD1. Germline CDR1 reads LNHDA; CDR2 reads SQIVND (reference sequence). Unmatched junction bases numbered 4, after V lost 4 bases and J lost 2 bases. This CDR3 is 14 amino acids long. The CDR3 DNA reads as TGTGCCAGTAGTACCCGACAGGGGACCTACGAGCAGTACTTC. It specifies CASSTRQGTYEQYF.

Notes on this clone: Within the sample, other DNA sequences also encode this same CDR3. V and J are TRBV3-1 (or the pseudogene TRBV3-2) and TRBJ2-3; D ambiguous. There are 14 residues in the CDR3. V lost 4 bases and J lost 0, with 8 bases in between. Germline V gives CDR1 LGHDT, CDR2 YNNKEL (reference sequence). The CDR3 region is CASSPRGSTDTQYF. The CDR3, as DNA: TGTGCCAGCAGCCCCCGAGGCAGCACAGATACGCAGTATTTT.

The chain carries TRBV24-1 and TRBJ2-7; 11 positions match TRBD2. Per germline, CDR1 KGHDR and CDR2 SFDVKD. This CDR3 has 15 amino acids. Unmatched junction bases numbered 4, after V lost 4 bases and J lost 3 bases. This CDR3 reads CATSDPTSGSYEQYF. CDR3 sequence (DNA): TGTGCCACCAGTGACCCAACTAGCGGGAGCTACGAGCAGTACTTC.

The chain carries TRBV3-1 (or the pseudogene TRBV3-2) and TRBJ1-1; 10 bases are shared with TRBD1. Looked up from germline, CDR1 is LGHDT and CDR2 is YNNKEL (reference sequence). The CDR3 loop spans 14 amino acids. V lost 5 bases and J lost 4; bases outside the gene matches: 4. CDR3 DNA sequence: TGTGCCAGCAGCAGACAGGGGGCGGTCACTGAAGCTTTCTTT. It is translated as CASSRQGAVTEAFF.

This clone was found once. The chain couples TRBV12-5 to TRBJ2-7; TRBD1 agrees at 8 bases. V shed 3 bases and J 2 bases; nucleotides not matched to a gene: 6. From germline, CDR1 is LGHNT and CDR2 FRNRAP. There are 15 residues in the CDR3. The CDR3 protein is CASGFGQGRTYEQYF. CDR3 bases: TGTGCTAGTGGTTTTGGACAGGGACGGACCTACGAGCAGTACTTC.

This chain joins TRBV7-2 and TRBJ1-2; D remains ambiguous. Trimming removed 4 bases at V and 1 base at J, with 7 bases between. The CDR3 length is 13 residues. Looked up from germline, CDR1 is SGHTA and CDR2 is FQGNSA. CDR3 in amino acids: CASSSGNNYGYTF. CDR3 coding DNA: TGTGCCAGCAGCTCGGGGAATAACTATGGCTACACCTTC.

The J gene is TRBJ2-5, the V gene TRBV6-5; TRBD1 is a possible D gene (6 bases). Germline V gene lookup returns CDR1 MNHEY and CDR2 SVGAGI. The CDR3 is 16 residues long. Trimming stripped 0 bases from V and 2 bases from J, with 13 bases between. The CDR3 is CASSYSYRQAQETQYF. The CDR3 DNA reads as TGTGCCAGCAGTTACTCGTATCGACAGGCACAAGAGACCCAGTACTTC.

Details on this clone: One junction end disagrees with the germline gene, perhaps due to a read error. The chain links TRBV7-9 to TRBJ1-2; possibly TRBD1 for D (5 bases). Germline assignment: CDR1 SEHNR and CDR2 FQNEAQ (reference sequence). The CDR3 is made up of 12 amino acids. Here the CDR3 reads CASNAGDLDSLF. As DNA, the CDR3 is TGTGCCAGCAACGCCGGGGACTTGGATTCTCTCTTC.

The genes are TRBV7-6 and TRBJ1-2; no reliable D call. In germline, CDR1 is SGHVS, CDR2 FNYEAQ. The V gene lost 5 bases and the J gene lost 4 bases, with 11 bases spanning the gap. This CDR3 has 13 residues. The CDR3 DNA sequence: TGTGCCAGCAGCCCCGGCCAGGCCTATGGCTACACCTTC. This encodes CASSPGQAYGYTF.

The chain couples TRBV6-5 to TRBJ2-3, with D perhaps TRBD2 (6 bases). Germline V gene lookup returns CDR1 MNHEY and CDR2 SVGAGI. The CDR3 totals 14 residues. V was trimmed by 5 bases and J by 4 bases, leaving 13 bases between them. The CDR3 DNA follows: TGTGCCAGCAGTCTTGGGGGGAGGCCAGATACGCAGTATTTT. Translating it yields CASSLGGRPDTQYF.

The rearrangement joins TRBV4-1 to TRBJ1-5; 9 positions match TRBD1. Per the germline V gene, CDR1 is MGHRA and CDR2 is YSYEKL. J was trimmed by 5 bases and V by 4 bases; bases with no gene match: 3. CDR3 size: 14 residues. Written as DNA, the CDR3 is TGCGCCAGCAGCCCGGGACAGGGTGATCAGCCCCAGCATTTT. Protein: CASSPGQGDQPQHF.

CDR3 loop: CASSPWTGSMVGEQYF. Here the CDR3 DNA reads TGTGCCAGCAGCCCCTGGACAGGGTCTATGGTGGGCGAGCAGTACTTC. The chain employs TRBV9 and TRBJ2-7; TRBD1 matches at 8 bases. CDR1 is SGDLS and CDR2 is YYNGEE in the germline V gene. The junction had 15 bases not matched to a gene; V was cut back by 4 bases and J by 6 bases. The CDR3 length is 16 residues.

The rearrangement joins TRBV7-8 to TRBJ1-3; unclear D gene. Germline V gene sequence: CDR1 SGHVS, CDR2 FQNEAQ. This CDR3 comprises 14 residues. The V end lost 4 bases, the J end lost 0 bases, and 7 bases lay between the germline ends. This chain's CDR3 is CASSSEASGNTIYF. The CDR3 nucleotides read TGTGCCAGCAGCTCCGAAGCCTCTGGAAACACCATATATTTT.

V is TRBV9 and J is TRBJ2-3; possibly TRBD1 for D (5 bases). This CDR3 is 15 amino acids long. The germline gives CDR1 SGDLS, CDR2 YYNGEE. Trimming cost V 0 bases and J 5 bases, with 13 bases left between them. The chain's CDR3 is CASSVAGALGDTQYF. DNA for the CDR3: TGTGCCAGCAGCGTAGCTGGGGCCCTGGGAGATACGCAGTATTTT.

The genes are TRBV19 and TRBJ2-7; 9 bases line up with TRBD1. Per germline, CDR1 LNHDA and CDR2 SQIVND (reference sequence). After removal of 4 bases from V and 5 bases from J, the junction contained 6 bases not matched to a gene. The CDR3 totals 14 residues. CDR3: CASSRGQGSHEQYF. CDR3 bases: TGTGCCAGTAGTAGAGGACAGGGGTCCCACGAGCAGTACTTC.

This clone was seen only a few times. The chain has TRBV5-4 and TRBJ1-4, with TRBD1 as a possible D gene (6 bases). V was trimmed by 1 base and J by 1 base, leaving 8 bases between them. The CDR3 loop spans 15 amino acids. Germline-derived CDR1 and CDR2 are SGHNT and YYREEE (reference sequence). CDR3 sequence: CASSLRDITNEKLFF. The DNA for the CDR3 is TGTGCCAGCAGCTTGAGGGACATAACTAATGAAAAACTGTTTTTT.

V is TRBV19 and J is TRBJ2-7, with TRBD2 matching over 7 bases. From germline, CDR1 is LNHDA and CDR2 SQIVND (reference sequence). The CDR3 has 13 residues. The V and J ends lost 3 bases and 1 base, in that order; junction bases with no gene match: 0. The CDR3 protein is CASSIGGSYEQYF. The CDR3 region has the DNA TGTGCCAGTAGTATCGGGGGGTCCTACGAGCAGTACTTC.

The chain links TRBV14 to TRBJ1-4, with D tentatively TRBD1 (5 bases). Germline V lookup: CDR1 SGHDN, CDR2 FVKESK. Trimming pared 1 base from V and 4 bases from J, leaving 13 bases between. CDR3 length equals 16 residues. CDR3 region: CASSQAGAGLNEKLFF. The DNA of the CDR3 is TGTGCCAGCAGCCAAGCGGGTGCAGGGCTTAATGAAAAACTGTTTTTT.

The chain is built from TRBV11-1 and TRBJ2-1; no clear D. The germline V gene has CDR1 SGHAT and CDR2 FQDESV (reference sequence). V was trimmed by 5 bases and J by 1 base, leaving 9 bases between them. This CDR3 has 14 amino acids. CDR3 in amino acids: CASSPQLSYNEQFF. The CDR3 DNA is TGTGCCAGCAGCCCCCAATTGTCCTACAATGAGCAGTTCTTC.

This rearrangement joins TRBV28 to TRBJ2-3; 7 bases are shared with TRBD2. V dropped 3 bases and J dropped 0; count of bases not matched to a gene: 9. The germline CDR1 and CDR2 sequences are MDHEN and SYDVKM. This CDR3 region has 17 residues. The DNA of the CDR3 is TGTGCCAGCAGTTTCTGGGCCCTCGGGGGGAGCACAGATACGCAGTATTTT. Its translation: CASSFWALGGSTDTQYF.

This clone was observed a few times. The chain employs TRBV4-1 and TRBJ1-1, with D maybe TRBD1 (5 bases). The germline gives CDR1 MGHRA, CDR2 YSYEKL. V lost 4 bases to trimming and J lost 7 bases, with 22 bases between them. The CDR3 spans 16 residues. This CDR3 reads CASSPRLGIRTFEAFF. DNA of the CDR3: TGCGCCAGCAGCCCCAGATTAGGGATAAGGACATTTGAAGCTTTCTTT.

This clone occurred once. The chain combines TRBV2 with TRBJ2-1, with 7 nucleotides matching TRBD1. Losses at the gene ends were 5 bases for V and 8 bases for J; bases not matched to a gene: 6. This CDR3 contains 13 residues. Germline V gene lookup returns CDR1 SNHLY and CDR2 FYNNEI. DNA of the CDR3: TGTGCCAGCAGTACCCACAGGGGTGATGAGCAGTTCTTC. It is translated as CASSTHRGDEQFF.

The chain recombines TRBV7-9 with TRBJ2-5, with TRBD1 matching 7 bases. The CDR3 is 15 residues long. Trimming cost V 5 bases and J 0 bases; bases outside gene matches: 6. The V gene's germline CDR1 is SEHNR and CDR2 FQNEAQ (reference sequence). The CDR3 nucleotides read TGTGCCAGCAGCGTAGGACAGGCGGACCAAGAGACCCAGTACTTC. Translating gives CASSVGQADQETQYF.

The gene calls are TRBV7-3 and TRBJ2-5, with TRBD2 matching 7 bases. The V and J ends lost 3 bases and 0 bases, in that order; junction bases with no gene match: 1. Germline V CDR1 and CDR2: SGHTA, FQGTGA. The CDR3 runs to 14 residues. CDR3 coding DNA: TGTGCCAGCAGCTTGGGGGGGTACCAAGAGACCCAGTACTTC. This encodes CASSLGGYQETQYF.

The chain has TRBV5-1 and TRBJ1-2; 9 bases match TRBD1. CDR3 length: 17 amino acids. V shed 4 bases and J 8 bases; nucleotides not matched to a gene: 18. Germline assignment: CDR1 SGHRS and CDR2 YFSETQ. CDR3 region: CASSPTGHGDREGGYTF. CDR3 nucleotide sequence: TGCGCCAGCAGCCCAACGGGCCATGGGGACAGGGAGGGCGGCTACACCTTC.

With regard to this clone: The junction does not match germline at one end; this may be a read error. The rearrangement joins TRBV2 to TRBJ2-3, with TRBD2 as a possible D gene (6 bases). CDR3 length: 16 residues. Looked up from germline, CDR1 is SNHLY and CDR2 is FYNNEI. The CDR3 region is CASSDWGGAVTNTQYF. In nucleotides, the CDR3 is TGTGCCAGCAGTGACTGGGGCGGGGCCGTCACAAATACGCAGTATTTT.

The V and J genes are TRBV4-1 and TRBJ1-2, with D possibly matching TRBD1 (5 bases). V lost 4 bases, J lost 5 bases, and 23 bases lay in between. CDR3 size: 17 residues. CDR1 MGHRA and CDR2 YSYEKL come from the germline V gene. CDR3 loop: CASSRGISGGGGYGYTF. The CDR3, as DNA: TGCGCCAGCAGCCGCGGTATTAGCGGGGGAGGAGGATATGGCTACACCTTC.